A single sample is the source of the 25 T cell receptor beta chains below, sequenced in a study of cytomegalovirus exposure and HLA in healthy donors. Clones were sequenced by immunoSEQ multiplex PCR, and TCRdb holds only the in-frame ones, with some missing. This sample yields 200,000 to 250,000 clones, of which over 65% are seen a single time; around 5.6% belongs to the top ten. Sample: PBMCs. The receptors were sampled from a woman aged 18 to 35 in good health and CMV-seronegative.

This clone was counted many times. This chain links TRBV28 with TRBJ2-3; weak D call: TRBD1 (6 bases). Germline lookup yields CDR1 MDHEN and CDR2 SYDVKM. CDR3 length: 16 amino acids. The ends were cut back, 6 bases at V and 7 bases at J, with 23 bases in the middle. This chain's CDR3 is CASSSSTGRSGNTQYF. DNA of the CDR3: TGTGCCAGCAGCTCCTCGACAGGTCGCTCTGGGAATACGCAGTATTTT.

J is TRBJ1-3 and V is TRBV19; a possible D gene is TRBD1 (5 bases). Germline V CDR1 and CDR2: LNHDA, SQIVND (reference sequence). Trimming took 9 bases from V and 2 from J, leaving 14 bases between them. The CDR3 is made up of 14 amino acids. CDR3 sequence: CASFSEGPGNTIYF. The CDR3 region has the DNA TGTGCCAGCTTCTCAGAGGGGCCTGGAAACACCATATATTTT.

This clone was found a few times. The chain uses TRBV4-2 and TRBJ2-7; D is ambiguous. Germline assignment: CDR1 LGHNA and CDR2 YNFKEQ. V lost 0 bases and J 0 bases, leaving 9 bases between the germline ends. The length of the CDR3 is 15 residues. Here the CDR3 reads CASSQDLGPSYEQYF. CDR3 bases: TGTGCCAGCAGCCAAGATTTAGGGCCCTCCTACGAGCAGTACTTC.

The chain recombines TRBV27 with TRBJ2-3; 9 nucleotides match TRBD1. J gave up 6 bases and V 6 bases, and 4 bases lay outside the gene matches. Per germline, CDR1 MNHEY and CDR2 SMNVEV (reference sequence). CDR3 length equals 13 residues. This CDR3 is CASRGTGSDTQYF. In nucleotides, the CDR3 is TGTGCCAGCAGGGGGACAGGGTCCGATACGCAGTATTTT.

The chain employs TRBV28 and TRBJ1-2; D perhaps matches TRBD1 (6 bases). Germline CDR1 reads MDHEN; CDR2 reads SYDVKM. V was shortened by 3 bases and J by 6 bases, with 26 bases between the two germline ends. The CDR3 runs 18 residues. The CDR3 loop is CASSLEYNRPGAGNGYTF. The CDR3 nucleotides are TGTGCCAGCAGTTTGGAGTATAACCGGCCGGGGGCGGGAAATGGCTACACCTTC.

The CDR3 loop reads CASSQDGIGEKLFF. The CDR3 nucleotides are TGCGCCAGCAGCCAAGATGGAATTGGTGAAAAACTGTTTTTT. J is TRBJ1-4 and V is TRBV4-1; D is unresolved. This CDR3 region has 14 residues. Germline V gene sequence: CDR1 MGHRA, CDR2 YSYEKL. Trimming stripped 0 bases from V and 7 bases from J, with 9 bases between.

The chain joins TRBV2 to TRBJ2-3, with 11 bases fitting TRBD2. V trimming: 1 base; J trimming: 4 bases; junction bases outside the gene matches: 10. This CDR3 has 18 residues. Germline V gives CDR1 SNHLY, CDR2 FYNNEI. In nucleotides, the CDR3 is TGTGCCAGCAGTGAAGGAAGGCTAGCGGGAGGTCTGGCAGATACGCAGTATTTT. Translation: CASSEGRLAGGLADTQYF.

V gene TRBV6-1 combines with J gene TRBJ1-4, with 7 bases lining up with TRBD1. Germline V gene data show CDR1 as MNHNS and CDR2 as SASEGT. V lost 4 bases and J lost 3; bases outside the gene matches: 5. The CDR3 has 15 amino acids. The CDR3: CASSVGDRANEKLFF. The DNA for the CDR3 is TGTGCCAGCAGTGTAGGCGACAGGGCTAATGAAAAACTGTTTTTT.

This clone was recorded only once. J is TRBJ2-7 and V is TRBV25-1; 9 bases map to TRBD2. The V gene's germline CDR1 is MGHDK and CDR2 SYGVNS. V lost 2 bases and J lost 6; bases outside the gene matches: 11. CDR3 length: 16 residues. CDR3 in amino acids: CASSEPTGTSLGEQYF. In nucleotides, the CDR3 is TGTGCCAGCAGTGAACCGACCGGGACTAGCTTAGGCGAGCAGTACTTC.

This clone has more than one count but fewer than ten. The chain links TRBV6-5 to TRBJ2-3, with D perhaps being TRBD1 or TRBD2 (5 bases each). This CDR3 has 15 residues. V lost 10 bases and J lost 6, with 23 bases in between. Germline V lookup: CDR1 MNHEY, CDR2 SVGAGI. The CDR3 nucleotides read TGTGCCACCACCCTTAGGGCAGGGACGGCGGATACGCAGTATTTT. The encoded protein is CATTLRAGTADTQYF.

This sequence joins TRBV10-2 and TRBJ2-7, with D possibly being TRBD1 or TRBD2 (5 bases each). The germline CDR1 and CDR2 sequences are WSHSY and SAAADI. CDR3 length equals 14 residues. The ends were cut back, 5 bases at V and 2 bases at J, with 13 bases in the middle. In nucleotides, the CDR3 is TGCGCCAGCAGTCTCGGTGGGACCACCTACGAGCAGTACTTC. Protein: CASSLGGTTYEQYF.

The chain employs TRBV29-1 and TRBJ2-1; 16 bases fit TRBD2. After removal of 4 bases from V and 1 base from J, the junction contained 4 bases not matched to a gene. Germline values: CDR1 SQVTM, CDR2 ANQGSEA. The CDR3 sequence is 17 residues long. The CDR3 region is CSVVGTSGRVSYNEQFF. CDR3 DNA sequence: TGCAGCGTTGTAGGGACTAGCGGGAGGGTTTCCTACAATGAGCAGTTCTTC.

Only a few counts were recorded for this clone. The chain uses TRBV15 and TRBJ2-7, with a tentative D call TRBD1 (6 bases). CDR3 length: 14 residues. Germline CDR1 LNHNV, CDR2 YYDKDF (reference sequence). Trimming cost V 4 bases and J 6 bases, with 16 bases left between them. The CDR3 DNA is TGTGCCACCAGCACCGGGGACATCTCTCGCGAGCAGTACTTC. This translates into CATSTGDISREQYF.

The V call is TRBV5-1, the J call TRBJ2-3; the D is unclear. The germline CDR1 and CDR2 sequences are SGHRS and YFSETQ. The V end lost 3 bases, the J end lost 4 bases, and 9 bases lay between the germline ends. The CDR3 is made up of 13 amino acids. The CDR3 spells CASSSFGPDTQYF. The DNA for the CDR3 is TGCGCCAGCAGCTCTTTCGGTCCAGATACGCAGTATTTT.

The chain joins TRBV2 to TRBJ2-3; perhaps TRBD1 as D (5 bases). The CDR3 extends over 15 amino acids. Looked up from germline, CDR1 is SNHLY and CDR2 is FYNNEI. V was trimmed by 5 bases and J by 3 bases, leaving 15 bases between them. In nucleotides, the CDR3 is TGTGCCAGCAGTACGGGTGGGGCAATGACAGATACGCAGTATTTT. Protein sequence: CASSTGGAMTDTQYF.

This clone turned up a few times. The chain combines TRBV7-9 with TRBJ1-6; a possible D gene is TRBD1 (5 bases). The CDR3 contains 16 residues. CDR1 and CDR2 from the germline V gene are SEHNR and FQNEAQ (reference sequence). Trimming removed 1 base at V and 5 bases at J, with 12 bases between. The CDR3 loop reads CASSLGRGENNSPLHF. The CDR3 DNA is TGTGCCAGCAGCTTAGGGAGGGGAGAGAATAATTCACCCCTCCACTTT.

The J gene is TRBJ1-6, the V gene TRBV6-4; D might be TRBD1 (5 bases). This CDR3 is built from 12 residues. Germline V lookup: CDR1 MRHNA, CDR2 SNTAGT. The germline V and J ends were trimmed by 7 bases and 7 bases, with 8 bases remaining between them. This chain's CDR3 is CASIWGNSPLHF. The CDR3 DNA reads as TGTGCCAGCATATGGGGGAATTCACCCCTCCACTTT.

The V call is TRBV7-6, the J call TRBJ2-7; 9 nucleotides line up with TRBD2. Unmatched junction bases numbered 3, after V lost 1 base and J lost 2 bases. Per germline, CDR1 SGHVS and CDR2 FNYEAQ. CDR3 length: 15 residues. The CDR3 region is CASSLGASGTYEQYF. In DNA form, the CDR3 reads TGTGCCAGCAGCTTAGGGGCTAGCGGGACCTACGAGCAGTACTTC.

The chain employs TRBV28 and TRBJ1-2; D is unresolved. The CDR3 has 14 residues. Germline lookup yields CDR1 MDHEN and CDR2 SYDVKM. Between the trimmed V and J ends, which lost 2 bases and 2 bases, there was a span of 9 bases. CDR3: CASSLIRHNYGYTF. The CDR3 region has the DNA TGTGCCAGCAGTTTAATCAGACACAACTATGGCTACACCTTC.

This rearrangement joins TRBV11-3 to TRBJ2-1, with D perhaps TRBD1 (5 bases). Between the trimmed V and J ends, which lost 4 bases and 8 bases, there was a span of 9 bases. The CDR3 is 12 residues long. Germline-derived CDR1 and CDR2 are SGHNT and YENEEA. The CDR3 DNA follows: TGTGCCAGCAGCTCTCAGGGTTATGAGCAGTTCTTC. Protein: CASSSQGYEQFF.

The chain employs TRBV2 and TRBJ2-3; D is perhaps TRBD1 (6 bases). The V end lost 10 bases, the J end lost 1 base, and 15 bases lay between the germline ends. This CDR3 is built from 14 residues. The germline V gene has CDR1 SNHLY and CDR2 FYNNEI. The DNA for the CDR3 is TGTGCCACCGCGTCGGACAGCCGCACAGATACGCAGTATTTT. It yields the protein CATASDSRTDTQYF.

The rearrangement uses TRBV7-8 and TRBJ2-2; the match to TRBD2 covers 12 bases. CDR1 SGHVS and CDR2 FQNEAQ come from the germline V gene. This CDR3 comprises 17 residues. J lost 1 base, V lost 2 bases, and 2 bases had no gene match. CDR3 amino acids: CASSLTSGGLNTGELFF. As DNA, the CDR3 is TGTGCCAGCAGCTTAACTAGCGGGGGGCTGAACACCGGGGAGCTGTTTTTT.

V and J are TRBV27 and TRBJ2-3; D is perhaps TRBD2 (7 bases). Trimming stripped 1 base from V and 5 bases from J, with 13 bases between. Germline lookup yields CDR1 MNHEY and CDR2 SMNVEV (reference sequence). The CDR3 is 15 residues long. The CDR3 DNA reads as TGTGCCAGCAGTTTATGGGGCGGGGGCGGAGATACGCAGTATTTT. It is translated as CASSLWGGGGDTQYF.

The V call is TRBV30, the J call TRBJ1-4; maybe TRBD1 (6 bases). This CDR3 is built from 15 residues. The germline gives CDR1 GTSNPN, CDR2 SVGIG (reference sequence). V shed 4 bases and J shed 4 bases, with 16 bases lying between them. The CDR3 here is CAWTGGGQVNEKLFF. The CDR3 bases are TGTGCCTGGACCGGCGGGGGACAAGTTAATGAAAAACTGTTTTTT.

The genes are TRBV2 and TRBJ2-7; D ambiguous. Germline V gene data show CDR1 as SNHLY and CDR2 as FYNNEI. The CDR3 spans 13 residues. The germline V and J ends were trimmed by 6 bases and 6 bases, with 15 bases remaining between them. The CDR3 here is CASSSMGLGEQYF. CDR3 coding DNA: TGTGCCAGCAGCTCAATGGGTCTGGGCGAGCAGTACTTC.